Included here is one T cell receptor (beta chain) sequence, with context. Per the germline V gene, CDR1 is WSHSY and CDR2 is SAAADI. Trimming took off 0 bases at V and 7 bases at J, with 12 bases between the two ends. This CDR3 is 14 amino acids long. These data originate in a study of cytomegalovirus exposure and HLA in healthy donors. Both 60 Vbeta primers and 13 Jbeta primers went into the PCR. Profiled with immunoSEQ multiplex PCR; TCRdb holds only in-frame clones, not every one. This repertoire shows 60,000 to 75,000 clones, approximately 81% found once; its top ten account for about 20%. This rearrangement joins TRBV10-2 to TRBJ1-2; D is unclear. Sequenced material: PBMCs. This TCR was sampled from a woman aged 30 to 39 in good health and CMV-seropositive. CDR3 loop: CASSESAGASGYTF. The CDR3 nucleotides are TGCGCCAGCAGTGAGTCGGCAGGTGCGTCTGGCTACACCTTC.